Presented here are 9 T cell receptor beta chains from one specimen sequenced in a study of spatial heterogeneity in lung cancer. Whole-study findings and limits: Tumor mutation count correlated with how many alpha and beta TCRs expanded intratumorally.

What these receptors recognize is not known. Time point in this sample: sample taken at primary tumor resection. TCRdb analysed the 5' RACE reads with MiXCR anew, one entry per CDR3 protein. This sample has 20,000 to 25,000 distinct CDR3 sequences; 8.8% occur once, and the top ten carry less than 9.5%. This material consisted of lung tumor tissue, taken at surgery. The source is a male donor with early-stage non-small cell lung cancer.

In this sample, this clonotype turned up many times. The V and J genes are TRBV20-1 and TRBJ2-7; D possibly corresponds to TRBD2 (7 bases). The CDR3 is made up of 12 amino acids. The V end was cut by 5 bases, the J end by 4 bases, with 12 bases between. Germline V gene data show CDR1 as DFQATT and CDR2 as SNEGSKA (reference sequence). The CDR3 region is CSAEGGGYEQYF. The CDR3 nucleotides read TGCAGTGCTGAGGGGGGAGGGTACGAGCAGTACTTC.

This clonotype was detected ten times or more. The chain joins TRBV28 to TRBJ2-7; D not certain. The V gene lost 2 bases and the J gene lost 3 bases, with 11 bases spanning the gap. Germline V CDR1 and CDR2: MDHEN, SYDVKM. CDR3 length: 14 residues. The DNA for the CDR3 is TGTGCCAGCAGTTTACCCCGGACGGTCTACGAGCAGTACTTC. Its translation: CASSLPRTVYEQYF.

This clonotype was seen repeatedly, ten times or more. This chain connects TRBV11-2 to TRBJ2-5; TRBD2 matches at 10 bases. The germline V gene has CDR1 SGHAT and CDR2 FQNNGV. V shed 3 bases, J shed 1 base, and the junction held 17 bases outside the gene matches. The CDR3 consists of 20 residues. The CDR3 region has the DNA TGTGCCAGCAGCTTGTCGCCCTCCCTAGCGGGGGCCCCCTCCCAAGAGACCCAGTACTTC. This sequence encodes CASSLSPSLAGAPSQETQYF. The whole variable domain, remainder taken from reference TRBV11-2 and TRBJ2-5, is EAGVAQSPRYKIIEKRQSVAFWCNPISGHATLYWYQQILGQGPKLLIQFQNNGVVDDSQLPKDRFSAERLKGVDSTLKIQPAKLEDSAVYLCASSLSPSLAGAPSQETQYFGPGTRLLVL.

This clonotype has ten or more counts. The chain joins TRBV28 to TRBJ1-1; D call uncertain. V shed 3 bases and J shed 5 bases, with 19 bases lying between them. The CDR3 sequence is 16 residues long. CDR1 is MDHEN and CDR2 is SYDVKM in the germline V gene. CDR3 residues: CASSFPRPLRGTEAFF. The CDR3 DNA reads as TGTGCCAGCAGTTTTCCCCGCCCCCTCAGAGGGACTGAAGCTTTCTTT.

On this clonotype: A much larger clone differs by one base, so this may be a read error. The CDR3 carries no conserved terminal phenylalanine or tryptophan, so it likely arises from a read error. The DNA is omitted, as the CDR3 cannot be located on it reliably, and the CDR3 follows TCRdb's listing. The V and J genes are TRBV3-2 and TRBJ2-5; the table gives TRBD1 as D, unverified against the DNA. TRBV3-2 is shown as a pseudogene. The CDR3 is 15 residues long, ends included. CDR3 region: CASSPDPGQQETQYS.

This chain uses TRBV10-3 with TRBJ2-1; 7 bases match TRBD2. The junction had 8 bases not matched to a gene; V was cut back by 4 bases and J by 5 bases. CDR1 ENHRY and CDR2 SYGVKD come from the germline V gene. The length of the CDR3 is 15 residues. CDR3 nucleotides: TGTGCCATCAGTGCAGATCAAGCGGGGAACAATGAGCAGTTCTTC. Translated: CAISADQAGNNEQFF.

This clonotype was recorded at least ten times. In DNA form, the CDR3 reads TGTGCCACCAGTGATTTGGCTGGGTTCGGCTACACCTTC. Protein sequence: CATSDLAGFGYTF. This chain connects TRBV24-1 to TRBJ1-2; D uncertain. This CDR3 is built from 13 residues. Germline CDR1 is KGHDR and CDR2 is SFDVKD. With 0 bases removed from V and 8 bases from J, the gap between germline ends came to 9 bases.

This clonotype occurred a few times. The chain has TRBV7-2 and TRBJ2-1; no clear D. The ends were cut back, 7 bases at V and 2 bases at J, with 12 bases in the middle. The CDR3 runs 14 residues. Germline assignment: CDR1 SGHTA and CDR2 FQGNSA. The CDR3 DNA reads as TGTGCCAGCACCCGATCCCTCCCCTACAATGAGCAGTTCTTC. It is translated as CASTRSLPYNEQFF.

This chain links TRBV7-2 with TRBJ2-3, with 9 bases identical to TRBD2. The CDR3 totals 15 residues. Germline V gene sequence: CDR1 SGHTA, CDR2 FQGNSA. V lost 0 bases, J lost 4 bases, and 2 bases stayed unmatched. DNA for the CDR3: TGTGCCAGCAGCTTAGCTAGCGGGAGAGCAGATACGCAGTATTTT. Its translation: CASSLASGRADTQYF. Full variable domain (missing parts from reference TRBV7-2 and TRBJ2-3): GAGVSQSPSNKVTEKGKDVELRCDPISGHTALYWYRQSLGQGLEFLIYFQGNSAPDKSGLPSDRFSAERTGGSVSTLTIQRTQQEDSAVYLCASSLASGRADTQYFGPGTRLTVL.